This T cell receptor (beta chain) was recovered during a study of OX40 agonist ivuxolimab in advanced cancers. Data came from immunoSEQ multiplex PCR; TCRdb stores just in-frame clones and leaves some out. The sample consists of tens of thousands of clones, around 86% of them appearing once. The germline CDR1 and CDR2 sequences are LNHDA and SQIVND (reference sequence). Trimming cost V 5 bases and J 2 bases, with 16 bases left between them. CDR3 length: 17 residues. People who had autoimmune disease history or systemic immunosuppression were excluded. Sequenced material: CD4+ or CD8+ T cells sorted from blood, taken in a trial of the OX40 agonist ivuxolimab. This chain joins TRBV19 and TRBJ2-6, with a possible D match to TRBD2 (6 bases). The receptor was derived from an adult with an advanced solid tumor such as melanoma, head and neck, liver or kidney cancer. CDR3 in amino acids: CASSPKEGSAGANVLTF. The CDR3 DNA follows: TGTGCCAGTAGTCCCAAGGAGGGATCCGCTGGGGCCAACGTCCTGACTTTC.